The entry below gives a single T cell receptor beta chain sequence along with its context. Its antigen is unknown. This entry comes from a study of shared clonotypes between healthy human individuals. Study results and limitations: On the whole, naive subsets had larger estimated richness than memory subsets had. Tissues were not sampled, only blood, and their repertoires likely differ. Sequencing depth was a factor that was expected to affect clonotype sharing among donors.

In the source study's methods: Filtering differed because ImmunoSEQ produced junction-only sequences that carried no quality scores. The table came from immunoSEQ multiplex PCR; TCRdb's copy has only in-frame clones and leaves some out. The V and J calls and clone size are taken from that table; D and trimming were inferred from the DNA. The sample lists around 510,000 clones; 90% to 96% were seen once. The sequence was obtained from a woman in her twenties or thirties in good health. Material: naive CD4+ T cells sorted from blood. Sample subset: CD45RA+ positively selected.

CDR3 DNA sequence: TGCGCCAGCAGCTCTAGCGGAGCCGGGGAGCTGTTTTTT. It is translated as CASSSSGAGELFF. The chain combines TRBV5-1 with TRBJ2-2, with TRBD2 matching over 7 bases. The germline V gene has CDR1 SGHRS and CDR2 YFSETQ. The CDR3 is 13 amino acids. V lost 3 bases to trimming and J lost 6 bases; unmatched junction nucleotides: 2.